One sample yielded the 30 T cell receptor beta chains listed below, sequenced in a study of T cells in Graves' hyperthyroidism and ophthalmopathy. Template material for amplifying TCR beta CDR3 regions consisted of RNA transcripts. With the HTBI primer set, the TCR CDR3 went through a first round of RT-PCR. Each CDR3 protein gets one entry after TCRdb re-called the multiplex PCR reads with MiXCR. The repertoire includes some 350,000 distinct CDR3 sequences, around 25% of them detected once, and roughly 80% sits in the top ten. Sequencing was done on a sample of blood. The receptors derive from a man between 50 and 59 years old with Graves' hyperthyroidism.

This clonotype was recorded at least ten times. This sequence joins TRBV2 and TRBJ2-5; TRBD2 matches 10 bases. V lost 4 bases to trimming and J lost 5 bases; unmatched junction nucleotides: 7. This CDR3 spans 15 amino acids. Germline values: CDR1 SNHLY, CDR2 FYNNEI. CDR3 sequence: CASSGLAGARETQYF. CDR3 DNA sequence: TGTGCCAGCAGTGGCCTAGCGGGAGCTCGGGAGACCCAGTACTTC. Based on the CDR3 plus reference TRBV2 and TRBJ2-5, the full variable domain is EPEVTQTPSHQVTQMGQEVILRCVPISNHLYFYWYRQILGQKVEFLVSFYNNEISEKSEIFDDQFSVERPDGSNFTLKIRSTKLEDSAMYFCASSGLAGARETQYFGPGTRLLVL.

The genes are TRBV6-2 or TRBV6-3 and TRBJ1-5; 8 bases align to TRBD1. Losses at the gene ends were 6 bases for V and 5 bases for J; bases not matched to a gene: 3. CDR1 is MNHEY, CDR2 SVGEGT, per germline. This CDR3 region has 13 residues. The CDR3 DNA follows: TGTGCCAGCAGGGACAGGGATCATCAGCCCCAGCATTTT. It codes for CASRDRDHQPQHF.

The chain is built from TRBV15 and TRBJ2-2; 9 bases are shared with TRBD2. CDR1 and CDR2 from the germline V gene are LNHNV and YYDKDF (reference sequence). V gave up 0 bases and J gave up 7 bases; unmatched junction bases: 9. The CDR3 is 17 residues long. CDR3: CATSRDRIAGASGELFF. DNA of the CDR3: TGTGCCACCAGCAGAGATCGAATAGCGGGAGCGAGCGGGGAGCTGTTTTTT.

The chain carries TRBV29-1 and TRBJ2-3; D is undetermined. There are 12 residues in the CDR3. V was pared by 1 base and J by 8 bases, with 10 bases between. The V gene's germline CDR1 is SQVTM and CDR2 ANQGSEA. The CDR3 DNA reads as TGCAGCGTTGAAGCCGGGTTTTCTACGCAGTATTTT. Amino acids: CSVEAGFSTQYF.

This clonotype appeared many times. CDR3 loop: CASSPVPRDYNEQFF. The CDR3 coding sequence is TGCGCCAGCAGTCCGGTGCCTAGGGACTACAATGAGCAGTTCTTC. J is TRBJ2-1 and V is TRBV5-1; D uncertain. CDR1 is SGHRS, CDR2 YFSETQ, per germline. CDR3 size: 15 residues. Between the trimmed V and J ends, which lost 5 bases and 3 bases, there was a span of 15 bases.

This clonotype came up a few times. The genes are TRBV6-1 and TRBJ2-1, with unresolved D. V was shortened by 6 bases and J by 0 bases, with 9 bases between the two germline ends. The germline V gene encodes CDR1 MNHNS and CDR2 SASEGT. The CDR3 is 14 residues long. This CDR3 is CASRPFTSYNEQFF. The DNA for the CDR3 is TGTGCCAGCAGACCTTTTACCTCCTACAATGAGCAGTTCTTC.

The genes are TRBV29-1 and TRBJ2-5, with TRBD2 as a possible D gene (7 bases). The ends were cut back, 5 bases at V and 5 bases at J, with 18 bases in the middle. CDR1 is SQVTM and CDR2 is ANQGSEA in the germline V gene. CDR3 length: 14 residues. CDR3 sequence reads: CSVSPGEGWETQYF. The CDR3, as DNA: TGCAGCGTTTCCCCAGGGGAGGGCTGGGAGACCCAGTACTTC.

This clonotype was counted many times. In DNA form, the CDR3 reads TGTGCCAGCAGTATAGCCCCAGGACGTGGAGAGACCCAGTACTTC. It codes for CASSIAPGRGETQYF. The chain couples TRBV2 to TRBJ2-5; D uncertain. Germline assignment: CDR1 SNHLY and CDR2 FYNNEI. V was cut by 5 bases and J by 4 bases, with 17 bases left in between. This CDR3 is built from 15 residues.

This clonotype has ten or more counts. The chain joins TRBV5-5 to TRBJ2-3; the D gene is possibly TRBD1 (8 bases). The CDR3 runs to 15 residues. Germline V gene lookup returns CDR1 SGHKS and CDR2 YYEKEE (reference sequence). V was trimmed by 3 bases and J by 6 bases, leaving 17 bases between them. CDR3 coding DNA: TGTGCCAGCAGCTGGGGCGGACAGGGAGGGGATACGCAGTATTTT. Its protein is CASSWGGQGGDTQYF.

This clonotype occurred a few times. V and J are TRBV7-9 and TRBJ2-1, with 9 bases identical to TRBD1. Trimming cost V 6 bases and J 5 bases; bases outside gene matches: 5. Germline V lookup: CDR1 SEHNR, CDR2 FQNEAQ (reference sequence). CDR3 length equals 14 residues. The CDR3 loop is CASRKDRGDNEQFF. The CDR3 nucleotides are TGTGCCAGCAGAAAGGACAGGGGAGACAATGAGCAGTTCTTC.

This clonotype appeared many times. V usage is TRBV2 and J usage is TRBJ2-3; a possible D gene is TRBD1 (6 bases). V was pared by 6 bases and J by 2 bases, with 15 bases between. Germline V gives CDR1 SNHLY, CDR2 FYNNEI. The CDR3 is made up of 15 amino acids. In nucleotides, the CDR3 is TGTGCCAGCAGGACGGGACACAAACTCACAGATACGCAGTATTTT. Residues: CASRTGHKLTDTQYF.

This clonotype was recorded a few times. V and J are TRBV12-3 or TRBV12-4 and TRBJ1-1; 7 nucleotides align to TRBD1. This CDR3 contains 16 residues. Unmatched junction bases numbered 12, after V lost 4 bases and J lost 4 bases. The CDR3 coding sequence is TGTGCCAGCAGTTCGGACAGGATGTTAGCCGGCACTGAAGCTTTCTTT. Protein: CASSSDRMLAGTEAFF.

This clonotype appeared many times. The rearrangement joins TRBV7-3 to TRBJ2-1; 13 nucleotides match TRBD2. The CDR3 runs to 15 residues. Germline values: CDR1 SGHTA, CDR2 FQGTGA. Losses at the gene ends were 2 bases for V and 10 bases for J; bases not matched to a gene: 5. The CDR3 DNA reads TGTGCCAGCAGCTTAGGACTAGCGGGAGCAGGAGAGCAGTTCTTC. It specifies CASSLGLAGAGEQFF. The full variable domain, its missing parts supplied by reference TRBV7-3 and TRBJ2-1, is GAGVSQTPSNKVTEKGKYVELRCDPISGHTALYWYRQSLGQGPEFLIYFQGTGAADDSGLPNDRFFAVRPEGSVSTLKIQRTERGDSAVYLCASSLGLAGAGEQFFGPGTRLTVL.

CDR3 nucleotides: TGTGCCAGCAGCCCGTTTGGCGGGGGGGCAGATACGCAGTATTTT. Amino acid sequence: CASSPFGGGADTQYF. This chain joins TRBV7-2 and TRBJ2-3, with 9 positions matching TRBD2. J was trimmed by 4 bases and V by 5 bases; bases with no gene match: 7. Germline CDR1 and CDR2: SGHTA and FQGNSA. The CDR3 length is 15 residues.

This clonotype showed up just a few times. This chain joins TRBV9 and TRBJ2-1; 8 nucleotides match TRBD2. This CDR3 contains 16 residues. Germline V gene sequence: CDR1 SGDLS, CDR2 YYNGEE. After removal of 0 bases from V and 6 bases from J, the junction contained 8 bases not matched to a gene. CDR3 sequence (DNA): TGTGCCAGCAGCGTAGAGGCGGGAGGAGGGGGCAATGAGCAGTTCTTC. Its protein is CASSVEAGGGGNEQFF.

Only a few counts were recorded for this clonotype. This chain joins TRBV2 and TRBJ2-2; 9 nucleotides match TRBD2. The CDR3 length is 13 residues. Germline-derived CDR1 and CDR2 are SNHLY and FYNNEI. With V trimmed by 6 bases and J by 5 bases, 1 base remained unmatched. Here the CDR3 DNA reads TGTGCCAGCAGGGGACTAGCTACCGGGGAGCTGTTTTTT. Protein: CASRGLATGELFF.

In its sample, this clonotype was seen many times. J is TRBJ2-3 and V is TRBV6-6, with D maybe TRBD2 (6 bases). V was shortened by 0 bases and J by 2 bases, with 12 bases between the two germline ends. In germline, CDR1 is MNHNY, CDR2 SVGAGI (reference sequence). CDR3 length: 16 residues. The CDR3 loop is CASSYSRAGSTDTQYF. Written as DNA, the CDR3 is TGTGCCAGCAGTTACTCGAGGGCGGGGTCCACAGATACGCAGTATTTT.

This chain links TRBV12-3 or TRBV12-4 with TRBJ2-1, with TRBD2 matching 8 bases. Trimming took 3 bases from V and 1 from J; bases not matched to a gene: 2. CDR3 length: 15 residues. CDR3: CASSFGGGSYNEQFF. CDR3 nucleotide sequence: TGTGCCAGCAGTTTTGGCGGGGGGTCCTACAATGAGCAGTTCTTC.

Ten or more counts support this clonotype. The V gene is TRBV6-2 or TRBV6-3, the J gene TRBJ2-1; no reliable D call. Germline CDR1 MNHEY, CDR2 SVGEGT. The V end was cut by 3 bases, the J end by 5 bases, with 11 bases between. The CDR3 contains 14 residues. The CDR3 DNA reads as TGTGCCAGCAGTTATCCTCTCGGCAACAATGAGCAGTTCTTC. Protein: CASSYPLGNNEQFF.

The rearrangement uses TRBV2 and TRBJ2-7; D gene uncertain. Trimming left V 6 bases short and J 3 bases short, with 9 bases between. Germline CDR1 is SNHLY and CDR2 is FYNNEI. The CDR3 has 12 residues. As DNA, the CDR3 is TGTGCCAGCAGATCCGGCTACTACGAGCAGTACTTC. As protein: CASRSGYYEQYF.

This clonotype was seen only a few times. The chain couples TRBV20-1 to TRBJ1-1; 8 bases are shared with TRBD1. Trimming took 1 base from V and 8 from J; bases not matched to a gene: 9. The CDR3 spans 14 residues. CDR1 and CDR2 from the germline V gene are DFQATT and SNEGSKA (reference sequence). The CDR3 nucleotides are TGCAGTGCTAGAGGTCTGACAGGGGAATCAGAAGCTTTCTTT. This gives the protein CSARGLTGESEAFF.

The CDR3 protein is CAWSGTGAGEQYF. CDR3 nucleotide sequence: TGTGCCTGGAGCGGGACAGGGGCAGGCGAGCAGTACTTC. The J gene is TRBJ2-7, the V gene TRBV30; 10 bases fit TRBD1. V gave up 3 bases and J gave up 6 bases; unmatched junction bases: 5. The CDR3 extends over 13 amino acids. The V gene's germline CDR1 is GTSNPN and CDR2 SVGIG (reference sequence).

V is TRBV29-1 and J is TRBJ1-2, with D unclear. The V gene's germline CDR1 is SQVTM and CDR2 ANQGSEA. V was pared by 0 bases and J by 4 bases, with 9 bases between. The CDR3 loop spans 13 amino acids. The CDR3 sequence: CSVEESGFYGYTF. The CDR3 bases are TGCAGCGTTGAAGAAAGCGGCTTCTATGGCTACACCTTC.

The table lists this clonotype with a few counts. J is TRBJ2-1 and V is TRBV20-1, with D unresolved. This CDR3 has 14 residues. The germline V and J ends were trimmed by 2 bases and 4 bases, with 12 bases remaining between them. Germline-derived CDR1 and CDR2 are DFQATT and SNEGSKA (reference sequence). The CDR3: CSARFRGKYNEQFF. In DNA form, the CDR3 reads TGCAGTGCTAGATTCCGCGGTAAATACAATGAGCAGTTCTTC.

This clonotype was recorded at least ten times. This rearrangement joins TRBV18 to TRBJ2-7; D ambiguous. The germline CDR1 and CDR2 sequences are KGHSH and LQKENI. The CDR3 length is 12 residues. Trimming took 3 bases from V and 1 from J, leaving 4 bases between them. CDR3 loop: CASSPGSYEQYF. The CDR3 DNA is TGTGCCAGCTCACCTGGATCCTACGAGCAGTACTTC.

This clonotype was seen only a few times. The chain has TRBV20-1 and TRBJ2-7; unclear D gene. In germline, CDR1 is DFQATT, CDR2 SNEGSKA (reference sequence). Trimming shortened V by 7 bases and J by 3 bases, and 10 bases separated the two germline ends. The CDR3 length is 11 residues. CDR3 loop: CSVWHYYEQYF. The CDR3 DNA follows: TGCAGTGTTTGGCACTACTACGAGCAGTACTTC.

A few counts support this clonotype. This chain uses TRBV7-9 with TRBJ2-1; no firm D call. V dropped 7 bases and J dropped 5 bases, with 9 bases sitting between them. This CDR3 spans 12 amino acids. Germline CDR1 SEHNR, CDR2 FQNEAQ (reference sequence). CDR3 sequence: CASTVGHNEQFF. CDR3 coding DNA: TGTGCCAGCACCGTGGGCCACAATGAGCAGTTCTTC.

The J gene is TRBJ1-3, the V gene TRBV20-1; 9 bases line up with TRBD1. The V gene's germline CDR1 is DFQATT and CDR2 SNEGSKA (reference sequence). There are 14 residues in the CDR3. After removal of 6 bases from V and 0 bases from J, the junction contained 3 bases not matched to a gene. The CDR3 sequence is CSAKQGASGNTIYF. In DNA form, the CDR3 reads TGCAGTGCCAAACAGGGGGCCTCTGGAAACACCATATATTTT.

This sequence joins TRBV29-1 and TRBJ2-7; TRBD1 matches 7 bases. Trimming at V came to 4 bases and at J to 2 bases, leaving 8 bases not matched to a gene. Per germline, CDR1 SQVTM and CDR2 ANQGSEA. The CDR3 is 14 residues long. The CDR3 loop is CSVGLGTATYEQYF. CDR3 nucleotide sequence: TGCAGCGTTGGATTGGGGACAGCAACCTACGAGCAGTACTTC.

The chain recombines TRBV5-1 with TRBJ1-5; D uncertain. Germline CDR1 SGHRS, CDR2 YFSETQ. Trimming cost V 4 bases and J 5 bases, with 10 bases left between them. The CDR3 contains 13 residues. CDR3 nucleotides: TGCGCCAGCAGCCCCATAGGCGATCAGCCCCAGCATTTT. This encodes CASSPIGDQPQHF.